This TCR beta chain was identified in a study of blood T cell repertoires in COVID-19. As for the study in general: COVID-19 samples from acute and convalescent phases originated in the United States, Italy and Spain. PBMCs, B-cell-depleted T cells, or T cells were the source of the cDNA or gDNA that made up the material.

In the study's own analysis: Using reference gene primer amplification, nucleated cell counts were estimated. Data came from immunoSEQ multiplex PCR; TCRdb stores just in-frame clones and leaves some out. From that table come the V and J calls and clone size; the DNA was used to work out D and trimming. The sample shows 340,000 or so clones, approximately 83% of them seen only once. With 0 bases removed from V and 5 bases from J, the gap between germline ends came to 16 bases. The length of the CDR3 is 16 residues. The germline V gene has CDR1 LGHNA and CDR2 YSLEER. Sequences were obtained from PBMCs or T cells enriched from blood (not recorded which). This sequence originates from a woman between 35 and 50 years old with acute COVID-19. This sequence joins TRBV4-3 and TRBJ2-5, with D possibly being TRBD2 (5 bases). CDR3 DNA: TGCGCCAGCAGCCAAGATCTGAGCGGAAGAGGGGAGACCCAGTACTTC. Its translation is CASSQDLSGRGETQYF.